This T cell receptor (beta chain) originates from a study of molecular identifiers for immune sequencing clone quantification. CDR1 MGHRA and CDR2 YSYEKL come from the germline V gene. V lost 3 bases, J lost 8 bases, and 11 bases lay in between. The CDR3 sequence is 13 residues long. TCRdb passed the PCR reads through MiXCR, listing each CDR3 protein once. The sample comprises hundreds of thousands of distinct CDR3 sequences, about 25% of which are singletons, and 0.6% to 0.9% rests with the top ten. In its sample, this clonotype was seen a few times. Sample: naive CD8+ T cells from blood, with Jurkat cell RNA spiked in. The subset denotes: FACS-sorted CD8+CD4-CCR7+CD45RA+ naive T cells. This clonotype originated in a human donor in good health. Some libraries in this study had Jurkat cell RNA spiked in. The chain employs TRBV4-1 and TRBJ2-1; weak D call: TRBD1 (6 bases). Here the CDR3 DNA reads TGCGCCAGCAGCCAGCCAGAGGGGGATGAGCAGTTCTTC. The encoded protein is CASSQPEGDEQFF.